A single sample gave rise to the 24 T cell receptor beta chains below, sequenced in a study of cytomegalovirus exposure and HLA in healthy donors. Use of 60 Vbeta and 13 Jbeta primers characterized the PCR. Only in-frame clones appear in the TCRdb table, and some are missing; sequencing was by immunoSEQ multiplex PCR. Found here are about 140,000 clones, roughly 82% of them singletons; the top ten hold 3.2%. The specimen was PBMCs. The receptor source for this set is a man younger than 35 in good health and CMV-seropositive.

V is TRBV28 and J is TRBJ1-4; TRBD1 is a possible D gene (6 bases). Deletions cut 3 bases from V and 6 bases from J, with 17 bases between. This CDR3 has 16 residues. CDR1 is MDHEN, CDR2 SYDVKM, per germline. The CDR3 is CASSFGDTSSDEKLFF. The CDR3 nucleotides read TGTGCCAGCAGTTTTGGGGACACCTCCTCGGATGAAAAACTGTTTTTT.

As concerns this clone: At one of its ends the junction is not consistent with the germline gene, which may arise from a read error. The J gene is TRBJ1-1, the V gene TRBV7-9; D may be TRBD1 (5 bases). CDR3 length equals 13 residues. CDR1 SEHNR and CDR2 FQNEAQ come from the germline V gene (reference sequence). The CDR3 DNA reads as TGTTCCAGCAGCACAACAGGCCACACTGAAGCTTTCTTT. This translates into CSSSTTGHTEAFF.

The table lists this clone with a count of one. This chain joins TRBV11-2 and TRBJ1-1; TRBD1 is a possible D gene (6 bases). Looked up from germline, CDR1 is SGHAT and CDR2 is FQNNGV. Between the trimmed V and J ends, which lost 3 bases and 1 base, there was a span of 6 bases. The CDR3 consists of 13 residues. This CDR3 is CASSLTGNTEAFF. In nucleotides, the CDR3 is TGTGCCAGCAGCTTGACAGGGAACACTGAAGCTTTCTTT.

The chain is built from TRBV11-2 and TRBJ1-2; D is possibly TRBD1 (6 bases). CDR3 length: 14 residues. Trimming took off 5 bases at V and 2 bases at J, with 12 bases between the two ends. The germline V gene encodes CDR1 SGHAT and CDR2 FQNNGV. CDR3 coding DNA: TGTGCCAGCAGCCTAAACAGGGCGAACTATGGCTACACCTTC. Amino acids: CASSLNRANYGYTF.

The rearrangement links TRBV28 to TRBJ1-5; TRBD1 agrees at 9 bases. This CDR3 has 15 amino acids. After removal of 6 bases from V and 9 bases from J, the junction contained 12 bases not matched to a gene. CDR1 is MDHEN and CDR2 is SYDVKM in the germline V gene. In DNA, the CDR3 is TGTGCCAGCAGCGAGACAGGGGGGACTCGTCCGCCCCAGCATTTT. Protein sequence: CASSETGGTRPPQHF.

The chain uses TRBV27 and TRBJ1-1; D is uncertain. Trimming shortened V by 3 bases and J by 4 bases, and 12 bases separated the two germline ends. Germline lookup yields CDR1 MNHEY and CDR2 SMNVEV (reference sequence). This CDR3 spans 14 amino acids. The CDR3 protein is CASSLTATFTEAFF. The CDR3 DNA is TGTGCCAGCAGTTTGACTGCCACCTTCACTGAAGCTTTCTTT.

The chain recombines TRBV11-2 with TRBJ2-7, with D possibly matching TRBD2 (5 bases). Germline V gene sequence: CDR1 SGHAT, CDR2 FQNNGV. The CDR3 totals 13 residues. With 3 bases removed from V and 4 bases from J, the gap between germline ends came to 10 bases. CDR3 sequence: CASSFGEGYEQYF. CDR3 nucleotides: TGTGCCAGCAGCTTCGGGGAAGGGTACGAGCAGTACTTC.

This clone has just one count. This chain uses TRBV19 with TRBJ2-5; 7 nucleotides agree with TRBD1. J lost 1 base, V lost 6 bases, and 8 bases had no gene match. There are 15 residues in the CDR3. The V gene's germline CDR1 is LNHDA and CDR2 SQIVND (reference sequence). Here the CDR3 reads CASSWAGTAQETQYF. In DNA form, the CDR3 reads TGTGCCAGTAGCTGGGCCGGGACAGCCCAAGAGACCCAGTACTTC. Together with reference TRBV19 and TRBJ2-5, the CDR3 gives the full variable domain: DGGITQSPKYLFRKEGQNVTLSCEQNLNHDAMYWYRQDPGQGLRLIYYSQIVNDFQKGDIAEGYSVSREKKESFPLTVTSAQKNPTAFYLCASSWAGTAQETQYFGPGTRLLVL.

A word on this clone: One end of the junction is discordant with germline, which a read error may explain. The rearrangement links TRBV7-7 to TRBJ1-3; the match to TRBD1 covers 11 bases. The CDR3 runs to 17 residues. Germline V gene sequence: CDR1 SSHAT, CDR2 FNYEAQ (reference sequence). The CDR3 loop is CASRLRDRGVCGNTIYF. The CDR3 nucleotides read TGTGCTAGCAGGCTCCGGGACAGGGGGGTTTGTGGAAACACCATATATTTT.

This clone was detected a few times. This chain connects TRBV7-9 to TRBJ1-4; tentatively, D is TRBD1 (6 bases). Trimming removed 5 bases at V and 4 bases at J, with 17 bases between. There are 16 residues in the CDR3. Germline CDR1 SEHNR, CDR2 FQNEAQ (reference sequence). CDR3 nucleotide sequence: TGTGCCAGCAGCCCACCCACGGACAGCCTTAATGAAAAACTGTTTTTT. Translated: CASSPPTDSLNEKLFF.

J is TRBJ1-5 and V is TRBV28; 7 positions match TRBD1. V lost 8 bases to trimming and J lost 7 bases; unmatched junction nucleotides: 14. This CDR3 has 15 amino acids. Germline CDR1 reads MDHEN; CDR2 reads SYDVKM. CDR3 region: CASREADREMQPQHF. For the CDR3, the DNA is TGTGCCAGCCGGGAAGCCGACAGGGAGATGCAGCCCCAGCATTTT.

The chain carries TRBV7-8 and TRBJ2-7; the match to TRBD2 covers 8 bases. The length of the CDR3 is 15 residues. V was pared by 1 base and J by 2 bases, with 4 bases of the junction left unmatched. Germline V gene lookup returns CDR1 SGHVS and CDR2 FQNEAQ. CDR3 residues: CASSLGLAGTYEQYF. The CDR3 coding sequence is TGTGCCAGCAGCTTAGGTCTAGCGGGTACCTACGAGCAGTACTTC.

This chain links TRBV28 with TRBJ1-2, with a tentative D call TRBD1 (5 bases). V was cut by 0 bases and J by 4 bases, with 6 bases left in between. The CDR3 runs to 13 residues. Germline CDR1 MDHEN, CDR2 SYDVKM. The CDR3 coding sequence is TGTGCCAGCAGTTTATGGACAGCCTATGGCTACACCTTC. This translates into CASSLWTAYGYTF.

V is TRBV19 and J is TRBJ1-1, with a weak D call TRBD1 (6 bases). Trimming removed 9 bases at V and 1 base at J, with 15 bases between. Germline V gene sequence: CDR1 LNHDA, CDR2 SQIVND (reference sequence). The CDR3 has 14 amino acids. In DNA, the CDR3 is TGTGCCAGCGACCCGGGACAAACGAACACTGAAGCTTTCTTT. Protein sequence: CASDPGQTNTEAFF.

The chain combines TRBV27 with TRBJ1-5; 9 nucleotides match TRBD1. CDR3 length equals 16 residues. Trimming at V came to 5 bases and at J to 7 bases, leaving 12 bases not matched to a gene. The germline V gene encodes CDR1 MNHEY and CDR2 SMNVEV (reference sequence). DNA for the CDR3: TGTGCCAGCAGTCCGTTGGACAGGGGAGTCGGACAGCCCCAGCATTTT. Translating it yields CASSPLDRGVGQPQHF.

This clone was seen just once. The chain joins TRBV19 to TRBJ1-1; 7 nucleotides line up with TRBD1. CDR1 LNHDA and CDR2 SQIVND come from the germline V gene (reference sequence). CDR3 size: 13 residues. The V and J ends lost 7 bases and 4 bases, in that order; junction bases with no gene match: 6. The CDR3 is CASISDRVTEAFF. The CDR3 DNA sequence: TGTGCCAGTATCTCCGACAGGGTCACTGAAGCTTTCTTT.

This clone appeared a few times. CDR3 nucleotides: TGCGCCAGCAGCCAAGATATGGCCATTCAGTACTTC. It encodes CASSQDMAIQYF. The chain couples TRBV4-1 to TRBJ2-4, with D unclear. Germline lookup yields CDR1 MGHRA and CDR2 YSYEKL. Trimming removed 0 bases from V and 9 bases from J, with 6 bases in between. This CDR3 region has 12 residues.

This clone appeared once. This chain uses TRBV6-5 with TRBJ2-7; D ambiguous. Deletions cut 0 bases from V and 2 bases from J, with 14 bases between. The CDR3 consists of 16 residues. Germline V CDR1 and CDR2: MNHEY, SVGAGI. The CDR3 sequence: CASSYSSPGSPYEQYF. The CDR3 DNA sequence: TGTGCCAGCAGTTACTCGAGCCCAGGAAGTCCCTACGAGCAGTACTTC.

The chain links TRBV27 to TRBJ1-5; 10 nucleotides line up with TRBD1. Trimming removed 5 bases from V and 1 base from J; junction bases left unmatched: 8. CDR3 size: 17 residues. Germline loops: CDR1 MNHEY, CDR2 SMNVEV (reference sequence). The CDR3 region is CASSPRQGAVSNQPQHF. CDR3 sequence (DNA): TGTGCCAGCAGTCCCCGACAGGGGGCGGTCAGCAATCAGCCCCAGCATTTT.

This clone turned up a few times. This rearrangement joins TRBV9 to TRBJ2-4; TRBD1 matches at 8 bases. CDR1 and CDR2 from the germline V gene are SGDLS and YYNGEE. The CDR3 contains 14 residues. The junction had 9 bases not matched to a gene; V was cut back by 5 bases and J by 8 bases. Here the CDR3 reads CASSAGTGGDIQYF. DNA of the CDR3: TGTGCCAGCAGTGCCGGCACAGGGGGTGACATTCAGTACTTC.

The chain is built from TRBV18 and TRBJ1-1; TRBD1 agrees at 9 bases. V lost 4 bases and J lost 1; bases outside the gene matches: 10. This CDR3 is 17 amino acids long. Germline CDR1 reads KGHSH; CDR2 reads LQKENI. The DNA of the CDR3 is TGTGCCAGCTCACAAGGACAGGGGAGGAGGGGGAACACTGAAGCTTTCTTT. Translating gives CASSQGQGRRGNTEAFF.

This clone showed up just once. This rearrangement joins TRBV5-1 to TRBJ1-4, with D possibly being TRBD1 (6 bases). The CDR3 is 17 amino acids. The germline CDR1 and CDR2 sequences are SGHRS and YFSETQ. Trimming took 0 bases from V and 4 from J, leaving 16 bases between them. The CDR3 sequence: CASSLEVAGDDNEKLFF. CDR3 sequence (DNA): TGCGCCAGCAGCTTGGAGGTAGCAGGGGATGATAATGAAAAACTGTTTTTT.

V usage is TRBV2 and J usage is TRBJ2-7; D is uncertain. The CDR3 extends over 13 amino acids. V was pared by 8 bases and J by 5 bases, with 16 bases between. The V gene's germline CDR1 is SNHLY and CDR2 FYNNEI. DNA for the CDR3: TGTGCCAGCGCCGACGGGTTAGTCCACGAGCAGTACTTC. Its protein is CASADGLVHEQYF.

This sequence joins TRBV28 and TRBJ1-2; no clear D gene. The CDR3 runs to 13 residues. In germline, CDR1 is MDHEN, CDR2 SYDVKM. Trimming removed 6 bases at V and 8 bases at J, with 16 bases between. The CDR3 loop reads CASSPVRGRGYTF. The CDR3 nucleotides read TGTGCCAGCAGCCCAGTTCGGGGAAGGGGCTACACCTTC.